This T cell receptor beta chain was sequenced during a study of post-analysis software for immune sequencing data. On this clonotype: Its antigen is unknown.

TCR beta cDNA libraries had unique molecular identifiers. Hundreds of thousands of cDNA molecules came from roughly 0.93 to 9.6 million T cells. TCRdb recomputed calls from the PCR reads with MiXCR, one row per CDR3 protein. Of about 200,000 distinct CDR3 sequences detected, over 25% appear once; the ten largest clones hold approximately 3%. Germline CDR1 reads SGHAT; CDR2 reads FQNNGV. Trimming took off 6 bases at V and 3 bases at J, with 9 bases between the two ends. The CDR3 runs 12 residues. General study findings and limits: The five TRBV segments detected at higher frequency in patients than in controls included TRBV5-6, TRBV5-1 and TRBV20-1. Same-batch preparations were strongly co-clustered by F measure. Comparison with controls showed significantly lower normalized Chao1 diversity in multiple sclerosis patients.

The source material was blood. The clonotype was recovered from a girl aged 2 to 17 with multiple sclerosis. The chain uses TRBV11-2 and TRBJ2-7; D assignment may be TRBD1 or TRBD2 (5 bases each). As DNA, the CDR3 is TGTGCCAGCAGGGGACCACACTACGAGCAGTACTTC. Protein product: CASRGPHYEQYF.